This entry features one T cell receptor (beta chain) sequence. This record belongs to a study of blood T cell repertoires in COVID-19. The CDR3 totals 14 residues. V trimming: 6 bases; J trimming: 8 bases; junction bases outside the gene matches: 9. In germline, CDR1 is MRHNA, CDR2 SNTAGT. Profiling relied on immunoSEQ multiplex PCR, and the TCRdb table lists in-frame clones only, not all of them. The sample records 210,000 or so clones, about 83% being singletons. V and J are TRBV6-4 and TRBJ1-2, with 10 nucleotides matching TRBD1. The sequence was collected from a woman in her 30s with COVID-19, enrolled during active disease. Sequenced material: peripheral blood. The CDR3 here is CASSARQGAGGYTF. The CDR3 DNA follows: TGTGCCAGCAGCGCCAGACAGGGGGCAGGGGGCTACACCTTC.